Reported below is one TCR beta chain. Its specificity is unknown. TCRdb re-called the reads with MiXCR, one entry per CDR3 protein. Found here are around 170,000 distinct CDR3 sequences, around 14% of them singletons; the top ten hold more than 20%. The data derive from a study of T cell repertoires in cytomegalovirus infection. Study-level information: Indications came from public TCR beta signatures; they pointed to CMV infection and to a matching HLA type. General study points: What dominated the ex vivo response were HLA-C-restricted CMV-specific TCR beta clonotypes. Summed public TCR beta family frequency identified CMV carriers bearing the relevant HLA.

V gave up 6 bases and J gave up 3 bases; unmatched junction bases: 10. This CDR3 has 15 residues. Per germline, CDR1 SQVTM and CDR2 ANQGSEA. Sequencing input: PBMCs. The receptor was derived from a human donor in good health (CMV status not recorded). Some clones in this sample may be carry-over from other donors' samples. The V and J genes are TRBV29-1 and TRBJ2-2; 7 nucleotides match TRBD1. The CDR3 bases are TGCAGCGTAACTTCGAGGGGGCGGGACACCGGGGAGCTGTTTTTT. Protein: CSVTSRGRDTGELFF.